This T cell receptor (beta chain) was recorded in a study of T cell responses to AZD1222 COVID-19 vaccine. TCRdb's table, derived via immunoSEQ multiplex PCR, lists solely in-frame clones and lacks some. In the table there are 130,000 to 150,000 clones, 93% of which are singletons. Germline assignment: CDR1 MNHEY and CDR2 SVGAGI. CDR3 length equals 16 residues. Deletions cut 0 bases from V and 1 base from J, with 10 bases between. The clonotype was recovered from an adult in good health. The chain is built from TRBV6-5 and TRBJ2-4, with D possibly matching TRBD1 (5 bases). Sequencing was performed on peripheral blood, taken on day 0 of AZD1222 vaccination. CDR3 sequence (DNA): TGTGCCAGCAGTTACTCAGGGCAGGGTGCCAAAAACATTCAGTACTTC. Its translation is CASSYSGQGAKNIQYF.